This T cell receptor (beta chain) was obtained from a study of CD8 T cell repertoires and HIV-1 epitope variants. As for the study in general: Each of Twenty-five Gag and Nef epitope peptides stimulated a separate culture. T cells were cultured for more than 9 days with cytokines added on days 3 and 7. The baseline condition was 1M T cells left uncultured. Study observations and caveats: Of roughly ten antigen-specific beta clonotypes, six appeared to cross-react with escape variants.

The CDR3 is 14 residues long. V was shortened by 5 bases and J by 0 bases, with 11 bases between the two germline ends. The V gene's germline CDR1 is SGHVS and CDR2 FQNEAQ. Repertoires were generated with immunoSEQ multiplex PCR, while TCRdb's copy carries only in-frame clones and drops some. The sample has a few thousand clones, about three fifths seen once. With regard to this clone: Its antigen is undetermined.

This sequence originates from a male donor with HIV. Sequencing was done on a sample of cultured CD8+ T cells derived from PBMCs. The chain joins TRBV7-8 to TRBJ2-7; D gene uncertain. The CDR3 sequence: CASSRAAASYEQYF. Here the CDR3 DNA reads TGTGCCAGCAGCCGCGCGGCAGCCTCCTACGAGCAGTACTTC.